This T cell receptor beta chain was identified in a study of T cells expressing NK-cell markers (TCRdb year 2020). Background for the entire study: Three sorted T-cell subsets (CD3+CD56+NKG2C+, CD3+CD56+NKG2C- and CD3+CD56-NKG2C+) from roughly eight donors had their TCR beta-chain repertoires profiled. Libraries were sequenced as 2 x 150 bp reads on Illumina HiSeq 2000/2500, MiSeq or NextSeq. Seven of the eight sequenced donors were HCMV-seropositive and one was HCMV-seronegative. The study sequenced eight donors, all healthy volunteers chosen at random: three men and five women. Study-level results and caveats: In more than five donors, the dominant CD3+CD56+NKG2C+ clonotypes ranked among the top 10 CD8+ clonotypes, making up roughly 1.0-7.0% of CD8+ T cells. It remained unclear whether the expanded NKG2C-expressing T cell clones were specific for HCMV antigens. Those dominant clonotypes were again the most abundant among CD3+CD56-NKG2C+ cells in a few donors, at about 28.3-60.1%.

The sample was run on an Illumina HiSeq 2000. The TCR beta cDNA libraries were made using 5'RACE template switching, a step that added both a universal primer site and unique molecular identifiers. cDNA synthesis was primed from the TCR beta constant segment, followed by two successive PCR amplification steps. Per the source publication's procedure: MIGEC was used to demultiplex reads and group the reads by UMI, and MiTCR was used to assemble and quantify clonotypes. To remove erroneous sequences, TCR cDNA sequences were retained only when supported by two or more reads. The tcR package was used for downstream repertoire analysis, with clonotypes matched between fractions based on CDR3 nucleotide sequence plus V segment. VDJmatch was used to annotate antigen specificity against VDJdb, with one amino acid substitution in CDR3 allowed. TCRdb reprocessed the raw reads; every CDR3 protein sequence is a single record, and DNA is not supplied. TCRdb, not the authors, supplied the V and J calls. This sample's table has entries for 150,000 to 180,000 distinct CDR3 sequences. The ten largest clones represent 37% of the sample.

HCMV serostatus was determined by detecting HCMV-specific IgG in serum with a commercial ELISA kit. Peripheral blood mononuclear cells were isolated from blood by Ficoll density gradient centrifugation. Of note for this clonotype: Its antigen is still unknown.

There are 12 amino acids in the CDR3, from cysteine to phenylalanine inclusive. No DNA sequence was recorded. The germline V gene gives CDR1 as SGDLS and CDR2 as YYNGEE. Sequencing was done on a sample of blood T cells: a sorted CD56 or NKG2C T cell subset, CD4+ or CD8+ T cells, or bulk PBMC T cells (not recorded which). The V and J genes are TRBV9 and TRBJ2-5; the D gene TCRdb calls, TRBD1, cannot be checked with no DNA. The TCR was taken from a woman aged 50 to 65 in good health. Donor details come from another sample of the same person, matched by shared clones. The CDR3 protein: CASSPGEETQYF. Extended through the reference TRBV9 and TRBJ2-5 proteins, this CDR3 yields the full variable domain: DSGVTQTPKHLITATGQRVTLRCSPRSGDLSVYWYQQSLDQGLQFLIQYYNGEERAKGNILERFSAQQFPDLHSELNLSSLELGDSALYFCASSPGEETQYFGPGTRLLVL.